The clone carrying this T cell receptor (beta chain) was detected once. The antigen is unknown. V lost 4 bases to trimming and J lost 1 base, with 11 bases between them. Looked up from germline, CDR1 is SGHTS and CDR2 is YDEGEE. This CDR3 spans 14 amino acids. TCRdb's copy holds only in-frame clones and misses some; the assay was immunoSEQ multiplex PCR. The sample holds 20,000 to 25,000 clones, 94% seen once. The data are from a study of B cell selection in AIRE deficiency. Study results and caveats: Shared Treg sequences were biased toward short CDR3s with few non-templated nucleotide insertions.

Regulatory T cells were sorted as CD4+CD25hiCD127low/negative. The rearrangement uses TRBV5-8 and TRBJ2-5, with D maybe TRBD1 (6 bases). Sequencing used Tregs sorted from PBMCs. This TCR derives from a human donor with AIRE deficiency. In DNA form, the CDR3 reads TGTGCCAGCAGCCTGAGGGACATCCAAGAGACCCAGTACTTC. Translation gives CASSLRDIQETQYF.